One sample yielded the 9 T cell receptor beta chains listed below, sequenced in a study of spatial heterogeneity in lung cancer. Findings and caveats of the study: Tracking of tumor mutation counts was seen in expanded intratumoral alpha and beta TCR counts.

TCRdb itself ran the 5' RACE reads through MiXCR, one entry per CDR3 protein. The repertoire holds 4,400 or so distinct CDR3 sequences, with around 12% as singletons. Antigens for these TCRs are unknown. Regarding time point: sample taken at primary tumor resection. Specimen: lung tumor tissue, collected at surgery. These receptors all stem from a male donor with early-stage non-small cell lung cancer.

Judged by abundance, this clonotype is large. Since the library was made to target alpha chains, this beta chain is a stray read and its abundance is not meaningful. The gene calls are TRBV7-9 and TRBJ2-3; no firm D call. Germline-derived CDR1 and CDR2 are SEHNR and FQNEAQ (reference sequence). The germline V and J ends were trimmed by 1 base and 0 bases, with 8 bases remaining between them. The CDR3 has 15 amino acids. The CDR3, as DNA: TGTGCCAGCAGCTTAGGGGCCCGTAGCACAGATACGCAGTATTTT. It is translated as CASSLGARSTDTQYF.

This clonotype showed up just a few times. Being off target in a library aimed at alpha chains, this beta chain has a size of little meaning. This chain links TRBV7-9 with TRBJ1-2; D uncertain. Trimming took 7 bases from V and 2 from J, leaving 11 bases between them. The length of the CDR3 is 13 residues. Looked up from germline, CDR1 is SEHNR and CDR2 is FQNEAQ (reference sequence). The CDR3 loop is CASTSQENYGYTF. CDR3 nucleotide sequence: TGTGCCAGCACCTCCCAGGAAAACTATGGCTACACCTTC.

Points on this clonotype: The library was built for alpha chains, so this beta chain is an off-target read and its size means little. This rearrangement joins TRBV14 to TRBJ2-1, with D hard to call. Germline CDR1 SGHDN, CDR2 FVKESK. The CDR3 is 12 amino acids. V was trimmed by 0 bases and J by 9 bases, leaving 6 bases between them. The CDR3: CASSQERTEQFF. The CDR3 DNA is TGTGCCAGCAGCCAAGAAAGGACTGAGCAGTTCTTC. Complete variable domain (other parts from reference TRBV14 and TRBJ2-1): EAGVTQFPSHSVIEKGQTVTLRCDPISGHDNLYWYRRVMGKEIKFLLHFVKESKQDESGMPNNRFLAERTGGTYSTLKVQPAELEDSGVYFCASSQERTEQFFGPGTRLTVL.

To note about this clonotype: Because this beta chain is a stray read in a library intended to capture alpha chains, its abundance should not be given much weight. V gene TRBV20-1 combines with J gene TRBJ2-1; D is undetermined. CDR3 length equals 15 residues. Trimming took 0 bases from V and 7 from J, leaving 16 bases between them. From germline, CDR1 is DFQATT and CDR2 SNEGSKA (reference sequence). CDR3 in amino acids: CSARDLTPLRNEQFF. The DNA for the CDR3 is TGCAGTGCTAGAGATTTAACTCCCCTTCGGAATGAGCAGTTCTTC.

For this clonotype: For a library built for alpha chains, this beta chain is a stray read; little rests on its size. V gene TRBV27 combines with J gene TRBJ1-2; D perhaps matches TRBD1 (6 bases). The germline V gene encodes CDR1 MNHEY and CDR2 SMNVEV (reference sequence). Trimming shortened V by 0 bases and J by 2 bases, and 16 bases separated the two germline ends. The CDR3 runs 17 residues. The CDR3 is CASSLSPSAGQNYGYTF. For the CDR3, the DNA is TGTGCCAGCAGTTTATCGCCAAGCGCCGGACAGAACTATGGCTACACCTTC.

This clonotype is medium-sized (0.01 to 0.1%) in the sample. The size of this beta chain means little, since it is a stray read in a library made for alpha chains. The rearrangement uses TRBV4-3 and TRBJ2-1; 9 nucleotides line up with TRBD2. CDR3 length: 18 amino acids. CDR1 is LGHNA, CDR2 YSLEER, per germline. J was trimmed by 5 bases and V by 0 bases; bases with no gene match: 11. The CDR3 reads CASSQDSREGPKNNEQFF. The CDR3 DNA follows: TGCGCCAGCAGCCAAGATTCGCGGGAGGGTCCTAAGAACAATGAGCAGTTCTTC.

This clonotype has a count of ten or more. Being off target in a library aimed at alpha chains, this beta chain has a size of little meaning. J is TRBJ2-2 and V is TRBV11-2, with TRBD2 as a possible D gene (6 bases). There are 16 residues in the CDR3. V lost 5 bases and J lost 6, with 19 bases in between. Germline V gene data show CDR1 as SGHAT and CDR2 as FQNNGV. The CDR3 nucleotides read TGTGCCAGCAGCAAACGGAGGGTAGCGACCCCCGGGGAGCTGTTTTTT. Amino acid sequence: CASSKRRVATPGELFF.

Judged by abundance, this clonotype is medium-sized. A library prepared for alpha chains yielded this beta chain as an off-target read; its size is of little meaning. The V call is TRBV18, the J call TRBJ1-1; D gene unclear. Trimming took off 2 bases at V and 2 bases at J, with 6 bases between the two ends. Germline V CDR1 and CDR2: KGHSH, LQKENI. The CDR3 is made up of 13 amino acids. The DNA of the CDR3 is TGTGCCAGCTCACCAGTGAGAAACACTGAAGCTTTCTTT. It specifies CASSPVRNTEAFF.

For this clonotype: Because the library targeted alpha chains, this beta chain is an off-target read whose size means little. The genes are TRBV19 and TRBJ2-2; 10 positions agree with TRBD1. This CDR3 spans 18 amino acids. Trimming removed 5 bases from V and 1 base from J; junction bases left unmatched: 10. Germline lookup yields CDR1 LNHDA and CDR2 SQIVND (reference sequence). CDR3 coding DNA: TGTGCCAGTAGTGTACGAGGGACAGGGGTCATGAACACCGGGGAGCTGTTTTTT. Its translation is CASSVRGTGVMNTGELFF.